Listed below are T cell receptor beta chains from one sample, sequenced in a study of T cell responses to AZD1222 COVID-19 vaccine. Sequencing was performed with immunoSEQ multiplex PCR; in TCRdb, only in-frame clones are kept and a portion is missing. Among some 150,000 clones listed, about 92% were seen once. The source material was peripheral blood, sampled on day 0 of MenACWY control vaccination. The origin of the receptors is an adult in good health. Both conserved end residues are part of each CDR3. Each record gives: V gene, D gene, J gene, clone size, CDR3 protein, CDR3 DNA. A D gene is named only where the DNA matches it firmly. Some rows mark clone size as missing; the rest say once, few, many or name a class of expanded clone.

V gene: TRBV27
D gene: NA
J gene: TRBJ1-3
clone size: NA
CDR3 protein: CASSLPGNTIYF
CDR3 DNA: TGTGCCAGCAGTTTACCCGGAAACACCATATATTTT

V gene: TRBV10-3
D gene: NA
J gene: TRBJ2-7
clone size: NA
CDR3 protein: CAISGRSEQYF
CDR3 DNA: TGTGCCATCAGTGGGAGGAGCGAGCAGTACTTC

V gene: TRBV4-2
D gene: TRBD2
J gene: TRBJ2-2
clone size: NA
CDR3 protein: CASSRRTSATKDTGELFF
CDR3 DNA: TGTGCCAGCAGCCGCCGGACTAGCGCCACGAAGGACACCGGGGAGCTGTTTTTT

V gene: TRBV6-2/TRBV6-3
D gene: NA
J gene: TRBJ1-5
clone size: NA
CDR3 protein: CASSYLGQPQHF
CDR3 DNA: TGTGCCAGCAGTTACTTGGGTCAGCCCCAGCATTTT

V gene: TRBV7-9
D gene: NA
J gene: TRBJ2-7
clone size: NA
CDR3 protein: CASSLVSVGLYEQYF
CDR3 DNA: TGTGCCAGCAGCTTAGTTTCGGTAGGTCTCTACGAGCAGTACTTC

V gene: TRBV28
D gene: NA
J gene: TRBJ2-5
clone size: NA
CDR3 protein: CASSLFSETQYF
CDR3 DNA: TGTGCCAGCAGTTTATTCTCAGAGACCCAGTACTTC

V gene: TRBV4-1
D gene: TRBD2
J gene: TRBJ2-1
clone size: NA
CDR3 protein: CASSTLAVSYNEQFF
CDR3 DNA: TGCGCCAGCAGCACACTAGCGGTCTCCTACAATGAGCAGTTCTTC

V gene: TRBV30
D gene: NA
J gene: TRBJ1-1
clone size: NA
CDR3 protein: CAWSVNRATEAFF
CDR3 DNA: TGTGCCTGGAGTGTGAACAGGGCCACTGAAGCTTTCTTT

V gene: TRBV18
D gene: TRBD1
J gene: TRBJ1-4
clone size: NA
CDR3 protein: CASSPQQGRTNEKLFF
CDR3 DNA: TGTGCCAGCTCACCACAACAGGGGAGGACTAATGAAAAACTGTTTTTT

V gene: TRBV10-3
D gene: NA
J gene: TRBJ1-6
clone size: NA
CDR3 protein: CAISPLAGMGTPLHF
CDR3 DNA: TGTGCCATCAGCCCCCTCGCAGGGATGGGGACACCCCTCCACTTT

V gene: TRBV18
D gene: NA
J gene: TRBJ2-3
clone size: NA
CDR3 protein: CASSPLLDSYTDTQYF
CDR3 DNA: TGTGCCAGCTCACCACTTCTTGACAGCTACACAGATACGCAGTATTTT

V gene: TRBV3-1/TRBV3-2
D gene: TRBD2
J gene: TRBJ2-6
clone size: NA
CDR3 protein: CASSQQARGVNVLTF
CDR3 DNA: TGTGCCAGCAGCCAACAAGCCCGGGGGGTCAACGTCCTGACTTTC

V gene: TRBV6-5
D gene: NA
J gene: TRBJ2-7
clone size: NA
CDR3 protein: CASSTGEGNYEQYF
CDR3 DNA: TGTGCCAGCAGCACAGGGGAGGGGAACTACGAGCAGTACTTC

V gene: TRBV11-3
D gene: NA
J gene: TRBJ2-1
clone size: NA
CDR3 protein: CASGGGPYNEQFF
CDR3 DNA: TGTGCCAGCGGGGGAGGACCCTACAATGAGCAGTTCTTC

V gene: TRBV4-2
D gene: NA
J gene: TRBJ1-2
clone size: NA
CDR3 protein: CASSHPYGYTF
CDR3 DNA: TGTGCCAGCAGCCATCCCTATGGCTACACCTTC

V gene: TRBV2
D gene: NA
J gene: TRBJ2-1
clone size: NA
CDR3 protein: CASSPNPRYNEQFF
CDR3 DNA: TGTGCCAGCAGTCCCAACCCGCGTTACAATGAGCAGTTCTTC

V gene: TRBV28
D gene: TRBD1
J gene: TRBJ1-2
clone size: NA
CDR3 protein: CASSEPTGNSGYTF
CDR3 DNA: TGTGCCAGCAGTGAGCCGACAGGGAACAGTGGCTACACCTTC

V gene: TRBV28
D gene: TRBD1
J gene: TRBJ2-5
clone size: NA
CDR3 protein: CASSPRDRGRETQYF
CDR3 DNA: TGTGCCAGCAGTCCCCGGGACAGGGGGCGGGAGACCCAGTACTTC

V gene: TRBV6-1
D gene: NA
J gene: TRBJ1-2
clone size: NA
CDR3 protein: CASSEKQGIPGGYTF
CDR3 DNA: TGTGCCAGCAGTGAAAAGCAGGGCATCCCGGGAGGCTACACCTTC

V gene: TRBV6-4
D gene: NA
J gene: TRBJ2-3
clone size: NA
CDR3 protein: CASSDGTANTDTQYF
CDR3 DNA: TGTGCCAGCAGTGACGGAACAGCTAACACAGATACGCAGTATTTT

V gene: TRBV11-2
D gene: NA
J gene: TRBJ2-7
clone size: NA
CDR3 protein: CASSLGTIYEQYF
CDR3 DNA: TGTGCCAGCAGCTTAGGGACAATCTACGAGCAGTACTTC

V gene: TRBV7-9
D gene: NA
J gene: TRBJ2-5
clone size: NA
CDR3 protein: CASSLTSETQYF
CDR3 DNA: TGTGCCAGCAGCTTGACGTCAGAGACCCAGTACTTC

V gene: TRBV7-2
D gene: NA
J gene: TRBJ2-7
clone size: NA
CDR3 protein: CASSLDWASTSYEQYF
CDR3 DNA: TGTGCCAGCAGCTTGGATTGGGCCAGCACCTCCTACGAGCAGTACTTC

V gene: TRBV18
D gene: TRBD1
J gene: TRBJ2-3
clone size: NA
CDR3 protein: CASSPTGTAFTDTQYF
CDR3 DNA: TGTGCCAGCTCACCAACGGGGACAGCTTTCACAGATACGCAGTATTTT

V gene: TRBV6-5
D gene: NA
J gene: TRBJ1-1
clone size: few
CDR3 protein: CASSYGNMNTEAFF
CDR3 DNA: TGTGCCAGCAGTTACGGGAATATGAACACTGAAGCTTTCTTT

V gene: TRBV9
D gene: NA
J gene: TRBJ1-6
clone size: NA
CDR3 protein: CASSVQVNSPLHF
CDR3 DNA: TGTGCCAGCAGCGTTCAAGTTAATTCACCCCTCCACTTT

V gene: TRBV10-3
D gene: NA
J gene: TRBJ2-3
clone size: NA
CDR3 protein: CAISLRDGTSDTQYF
CDR3 DNA: TGTGCCATCAGTCTCCGGGACGGGACTTCGGATACGCAGTATTTT

V gene: TRBV2
D gene: NA
J gene: TRBJ2-5
clone size: NA
CDR3 protein: CASSPGIGAETQYF
CDR3 DNA: TGTGCCAGCAGTCCGGGCATAGGAGCTGAGACCCAGTACTTC

V gene: TRBV19
D gene: NA
J gene: TRBJ1-3
clone size: once
CDR3 protein: CASSTPNRAGNTIYF
CDR3 DNA: TGTGCCAGTAGTACCCCTAACAGGGCTGGAAACACCATATATTTT

V gene: TRBV3-1/TRBV3-2
D gene: NA
J gene: TRBJ2-6
clone size: NA
CDR3 protein: CASSQWVGGANVLTF
CDR3 DNA: TGTGCCAGCAGCCAATGGGTAGGTGGGGCCAACGTCCTGACTTTC

V gene: TRBV27
D gene: NA
J gene: TRBJ1-2
clone size: NA
CDR3 protein: CASSYGLKSAEDYGYTF
CDR3 DNA: TGTGCCAGCAGTTATGGGTTAAAGTCGGCGGAAGACTATGGCTACACCTTC